The T cell receptor beta chain described here comes from a study of regulatory T cells in long-lasting Graves disease. Turning to the study itself: Graves' patients diagnosed newly had used antithyroid drugs under 3 months.

CDR3 length: 16 amino acids. V was shortened by 3 bases and J by 2 bases, with 16 bases between the two germline ends. The germline V gene encodes CDR1 SGDLS and CDR2 YYNGEE. Notes on the study in general: TCR diversity was lower in persistent Graves' patients (versus newly diagnosed ones).

Time point indicated: newly diagnosed GD, antithyroid drugs for less than 3 months. PBMC-derived RNA was used for the TCR library. The authors built TCR beta libraries using iRepertoire HTBI primers and Arm-PCR of CDR3 regions. One entry per CDR3 protein, called by TCRdb with MiXCR from the multiplex PCR reads. The data show approximately 460,000 distinct CDR3 sequences, with roughly 15% seen just once and roughly 10% held by the top ten. Ten or more counts support this clonotype. As yet, its antigen is unknown. These sequences were also reported in another study, on T cells in Graves' hyperthyroidism and ophthalmopathy. As that study records: The primer set for the first-round RT-PCR of the TCR CDR3 was HTBI.

The rearrangement links TRBV9 to TRBJ2-3, with D possibly TRBD1 on 7 matching bases. This material consisted of peripheral blood mononuclear cells (PBMCs), taken at new diagnosis, from a patient treated with antithyroid drugs. The sequence came from a woman between 25 and 40 years old with Graves disease. For the CDR3, the DNA is TGTGCCAGCAGCGGACGCGGGACAGAGAACACAGATACGCAGTATTTT. It translates to CASSGRGTENTDTQYF.